This T cell receptor beta chain appears in the sequencing data of a study of cytomegalovirus exposure and HLA in healthy donors. Study observations and caveats: According to an earlier analysis, most TCR beta V segments yielded productive rearrangements about 90% or about 30% of the time. Follow-up analysis later connected one missense variant in DCLRE1C with trimming of TCR beta V- and J-genes.

The CDR3 contains 16 residues. V was cut by 5 bases and J by 2 bases, with 18 bases left in between. Germline V CDR1 and CDR2: SGHRS, YFSETQ. PCR was performed using 60 Vbeta and 13 Jbeta primers. Method: immunoSEQ multiplex PCR; TCRdb's copy keeps in-frame clones and lacks some. The sample totals about 130,000 clones. About this clone: What it binds is not known.

Sequenced material: PBMCs. J is TRBJ2-3 and V is TRBV5-1; D is perhaps TRBD1 (5 bases). The origin of this receptor is a man younger than 30 in good health and CMV-seronegative. DNA of the CDR3: TGCGCCAGCAGTCGGCGGACACCGATCCACACAGATACGCAGTATTTT. Amino acids: CASSRRTPIHTDTQYF.